Listed below are T cell receptor beta chains from one sample, sequenced in a study of cytomegalovirus exposure and HLA in healthy donors. Assay used: immunoSEQ multiplex PCR; TCRdb lists only in-frame clones, some missing. The repertoire includes 200,000 to 300,000 clones, roughly 73% of them detected once, and 0.47% sits in the top ten. Material: PBMCs. The origin of the receptors is a boy between 10 and 17 years old in good health and CMV-seronegative. CDR3s include the opening cysteine and the closing phenylalanine or tryptophan. The order of the fields is clone size, V gene, J gene, CDR3 protein. Clone size is stated in some rows and not others, as once, few, many or a class when expanded.

>.|TRBV10-1|TRBJ2-3
CASRGGLDPTDTQYF
>once|TRBV5-1|TRBJ2-7
CASYSSYEQYF
>.|TRBV6-5|TRBJ2-3
CASSYSPGVTDTQYF
>.|TRBV6-5|TRBJ2-5
CASSRTGKEQYF
>few|TRBV5-4|TRBJ1-1
CASRRDPGSEAFF
>once|TRBV7-3|TRBJ1-2
CASSLKAGCGYTF
>once|TRBV19|TRBJ1-1
CASKLREMYTEAFF
>few|TRBV5-4|TRBJ1-6
CASSLDRGPNSPLHF
>.|TRBV6-5|TRBJ1-2
CASSEVSGYYGYTF
>.|TRBV9|TRBJ1-3
CASSVGTGTSGNTIYF
>once|TRBV18|TRBJ1-1
CASSPQGEGTEAFF
>once|TRBV7-9|TRBJ2-3
CASRLGLAGVWDTQYF
>.|TRBV6-4|TRBJ2-5
CASSRTGDRETQYF
>.|TRBV6-4|TRBJ2-3
CASSSTSGGTDTQYF
>.|TRBV5-1|TRBJ1-1
CASGTGGVGTEAFF
>.|TRBV5-6|TRBJ2-3
CASSHRQGGLGADTQYF
>.|TRBV7-9|TRBJ2-3
CASSLVVGDTQYF
>.|TRBV5-1|TRBJ1-2
CASSLAGGNGYTF
>.|TRBV7-9|TRBJ1-1
CASSLQGGEAFF
>.|TRBV6-1|TRBJ1-4
CASSGIGGGEKLFF
>.|TRBV5-5|TRBJ2-5
CASTQSVLRETQYF
>few|TRBV5-1|TRBJ1-4
CASSTGQRATNEKLFF
>.|TRBV18|TRBJ2-7
CASSPPDRVSYEQYF
>.|TRBV6-1|TRBJ1-4
CASTKGTGRNEKLFF
>.|TRBV2|TRBJ2-1
CASSRGGRGEQFF
>.|TRBV29-1|TRBJ1-5
CSVVPGQGNQPQHF
>.|TRBV30|TRBJ1-5
CAWSHRGLNQPQHF
>.|TRBV6-6|TRBJ1-2
CASSFRDRAYGYTF
>.|TRBV2|TRBJ2-1
CASSDLAGGYNEQFF
>.|TRBV15|TRBJ2-3
CATSERPVVTDTQYF
>few|TRBV9|.
CASSVGAAPYEQYF
>.|TRBV29-1|TRBJ2-5
CSVDPTGGETQYF
>.|TRBV5-4|TRBJ2-5
CASSSFGRERETQYF
>.|TRBV13|TRBJ2-7
CASSFAGGQSYEQYF
>.|TRBV5-1|TRBJ1-3
CASSFGTGLTSSGNTIYF
>once|TRBV5-1|TRBJ1-4
CASSFLGQGAGEKLFF
>.|TRBV2|TRBJ2-3
CATRRGQVTDTQYF
>.|TRBV7-9|TRBJ1-1
CASIDLRTALSNTEAFF
>.|TRBV7-6|TRBJ2-5
CASSLVPGTGEETQYF
>.|TRBV4-1|TRBJ2-3
CASSQERLSGLAGGLRSDTQYF
>once|TRBV30|TRBJ2-5
CAWSAGQQETQYF
>.|TRBV11-2|TRBJ1-2
CASSLDLRQTYGYTF
>.|TRBV10-2|TRBJ2-1
CASRPDSSDEQFF
>once|TRBV2|TRBJ1-3
CASSQGAIGNTIYF
>.|TRBV28|TRBJ1-2
CASVSGDYGYTF
>.|TRBV5-1|TRBJ1-1
CASSRTFTEAFF
>few|TRBV7-9|TRBJ1-6
CASSLRVGESPLHF
>few|TRBV5-4|TRBJ2-7
CASSFATGTSYEQYF
>.|TRBV30|TRBJ2-3
CAWSVRAGYTQYF